This T cell receptor (beta chain) was sequenced in a study of blood T cell repertoires in COVID-19. Study in general: PBMCs, B-cell-depleted T cells, or T cells were the source of the cDNA or gDNA that made up the material.

This clone came up once. Assay: immunoSEQ multiplex PCR; the TCRdb copy retains only in-frame clones and omits some. The sample consists of about 210,000 clones, approximately 75% of them appearing once. Germline lookup yields CDR1 MNHEY and CDR2 SVGAGI. The CDR3 has 15 residues. The V end lost 0 bases, the J end lost 4 bases, and 13 bases lay between the germline ends. This rearrangement joins TRBV6-5 to TRBJ2-7; D might be TRBD1 (5 bases). The sequenced sample consisted of PBMCs or T cells enriched from blood (not recorded which). This receptor was obtained from a man in his forties who had recovered from COVID-19. The CDR3 DNA reads TGTGCCAGCAGTTACTCGTTCCAGGGTCGGTACGAGCAGTACTTC. It codes for CASSYSFQGRYEQYF.